The 9 T cell receptor beta chains reported below all come from one sample, sequenced in a study of blood T cell repertoires in COVID-19. TCRdb keeps only in-frame clones here, not all; method: immunoSEQ multiplex PCR. The table shows approximately 200,000 clones, with about 82% occurring only once. The sequenced sample consisted of peripheral blood. These receptor sequences come from a woman younger than 45 with acute or convalescent COVID-19.

The chain uses TRBV29-1 and TRBJ1-1, with no clear D. Germline V gives CDR1 SQVTM, CDR2 ANQGSEA. This CDR3 has 14 amino acids. V was shortened by 7 bases and J by 1 base, with 16 bases between the two germline ends. The CDR3 sequence is CSARTWETNTEAFF. CDR3 nucleotides: TGCAGCGCCCGAACCTGGGAGACGAACACTGAAGCTTTCTTT.

This chain joins TRBV15 and TRBJ2-7; 15 nucleotides line up with TRBD2. Trimming cost V 5 bases and J 6 bases; bases outside gene matches: 14. Germline V gene sequence: CDR1 LNHNV, CDR2 YYDKDF (reference sequence). This CDR3 is 18 amino acids long. The CDR3 region is CATSHPRGLAGGPGEQYF. CDR3 coding DNA: TGTGCCACCAGCCACCCCCGCGGACTAGCGGGAGGGCCCGGCGAGCAGTACTTC.

The chain links TRBV10-3 to TRBJ2-7; perhaps TRBD1 as D (6 bases). The CDR3 totals 14 residues. V shed 4 bases and J shed 2 bases, with 12 bases lying between them. Germline V gene sequence: CDR1 ENHRY, CDR2 SYGVKD. The CDR3 reads CAISAQQGPYEQYF. The CDR3 DNA reads TGTGCCATCAGTGCCCAACAGGGCCCCTACGAGCAGTACTTC.

This chain connects TRBV19 to TRBJ2-1; TRBD1 aligns across 10 bases. The CDR3 is 16 residues long. CDR1 LNHDA and CDR2 SQIVND come from the germline V gene (reference sequence). V dropped 6 bases and J dropped 2; count of bases not matched to a gene: 7. The CDR3 spells CASRTRDRGPYNEQFF. As DNA, the CDR3 is TGTGCCAGTAGGACCCGGGACAGGGGCCCCTACAATGAGCAGTTCTTC.

This rearrangement joins TRBV5-1 to TRBJ1-2; D is perhaps TRBD1 (6 bases). Between the trimmed V and J ends, which lost 0 bases and 4 bases, there was a span of 13 bases. Germline V gene lookup returns CDR1 SGHRS and CDR2 YFSETQ. There are 15 residues in the CDR3. CDR3 bases: TGCGCCAGCAGCTTGGACGGACAGAGCCCCTATGGCTACACCTTC. Encoded protein: CASSLDGQSPYGYTF.

This CDR3 is CAWSVTRQETQYF. CDR3 coding DNA: TGTGCCTGGAGTGTTACGCGACAAGAGACCCAGTACTTC. This chain joins TRBV30 and TRBJ2-5; D not certain. The CDR3 runs 13 residues. V lost 0 bases to trimming and J lost 2 bases, with 7 bases between them. The V gene's germline CDR1 is GTSNPN and CDR2 SVGIG (reference sequence).

The rearrangement links TRBV3-1 (or the pseudogene TRBV3-2) to TRBJ2-1; D is perhaps TRBD2 (6 bases). V shed 3 bases and J shed 9 bases, with 18 bases lying between them. The CDR3 totals 15 residues. Germline loops: CDR1 LGHDT, CDR2 YNNKEL (reference sequence). CDR3 nucleotide sequence: TGTGCCAGCAGCCAGGGGGGACGCGGGTGGGCTGAGCAGTTCTTC. This sequence encodes CASSQGGRGWAEQFF.

The rearrangement uses TRBV7-3 and TRBJ2-3; D is unresolved. There are 13 residues in the CDR3. The germline CDR1 and CDR2 sequences are SGHTA and FQGTGA. Trimming took off 5 bases at V and 5 bases at J, with 11 bases between the two ends. CDR3 amino acids: CASSISPGDTQYF. CDR3 nucleotide sequence: TGTGCCAGCAGCATAAGCCCGGGAGATACGCAGTATTTT.

In its sample, this clone was seen a few times. The CDR3 region is CASTRQASGTDEQFF. CDR3 DNA: TGTGCCAGTACCCGACAGGCTTCGGGTACAGATGAGCAGTTCTTC. The J gene is TRBJ2-1, the V gene TRBV19; D is perhaps TRBD1 (6 bases). Germline V gives CDR1 LNHDA, CDR2 SQIVND (reference sequence). This CDR3 contains 15 residues. Deletions cut 7 bases from V and 8 bases from J, with 21 bases between.